This T cell receptor (beta chain) was sequenced for a study of cytomegalovirus exposure and HLA in healthy donors. General study findings and limits: An apparent linkage of common viral pathogens to several of the most significant clusters emerged in a later analysis.

As regards this clone: Its antigen remains unidentified.

The length of the CDR3 is 16 residues. Germline V gene lookup returns CDR1 LNHDA and CDR2 SQIVND (reference sequence). The junction had 6 bases not matched to a gene; V was cut back by 5 bases and J by 0 bases. It was with 60 Vbeta and 13 Jbeta primers that the PCR ran. Method: immunoSEQ multiplex PCR; TCRdb's copy keeps in-frame clones and lacks some. The sample holds over 120,000 clones, roughly four fifths seen once. The sequence came from a man younger than 45 in good health and CMV-seropositive. The chain uses TRBV19 and TRBJ1-3; 8 nucleotides align to TRBD1. Input material: PBMCs. The CDR3 here is CASSLSGQGSGNTIYF. CDR3 nucleotides: TGTGCCAGTAGTCTCTCCGGACAGGGCTCTGGAAACACCATATATTTT. The complete variable domain, with remaining parts taken from reference TRBV19 and TRBJ1-3, reads DGGITQSPKYLFRKEGQNVTLSCEQNLNHDAMYWYRQDPGQGLRLIYYSQIVNDFQKGDIAEGYSVSREKKESFPLTVTSAQKNPTAFYLCASSLSGQGSGNTIYFGEGSWLTVV.